The 26 T cell receptor beta chains given below trace back to one sample, sequenced in a study of OX40 agonist ivuxolimab in advanced cancers. Generated by immunoSEQ multiplex PCR, the TCRdb table keeps only in-frame clones and is missing some. The sample records tens of thousands of clones, around 80% being singletons. The material sequenced was CD4+ or CD8+ T cells sorted from blood, taken in a trial of the OX40 agonist ivuxolimab. Source of these receptors: an adult with an advanced solid tumor such as melanoma, head and neck, liver or kidney cancer.

The V call is TRBV18, the J call TRBJ2-5; D unresolved. The J call may be faulty, since TRBJ2-7 better matches the DNA end. The CDR3 is made up of 14 amino acids. Germline lookup yields CDR1 KGHSH and CDR2 LQKENI. CDR3 amino acids: CASSPPVTPYEQYF. Written as DNA, the CDR3 is TGTGCCAGCTCACCACCGGTCACTCCCTACGAGCAGTACTTC.

The chain joins TRBV12-5 to TRBJ2-6; D call uncertain. V lost 6 bases, J lost 5 bases, and 14 bases lay in between. Germline CDR1 LGHNT, CDR2 FRNRAP. The length of the CDR3 is 15 residues. The CDR3 region has the DNA TGTGCTAGTGGCCCCGGACCGCATAGGGCCAACGTCCTGACTTTC. Its translation is CASGPGPHRANVLTF.

The chain recombines TRBV5-1 with TRBJ2-7; 11 nucleotides align to TRBD1. Unmatched junction bases numbered 8, after V lost 5 bases and J lost 4 bases. Germline V CDR1 and CDR2: SGHRS, YFSETQ. The CDR3 is made up of 15 amino acids. The CDR3 spells CASRDRTGGPYEQYF. CDR3 nucleotide sequence: TGCGCCAGCAGGGATAGGACAGGGGGCCCTTACGAGCAGTACTTC.

The chain uses TRBV2 and TRBJ1-5; no reliable D call. CDR3 length: 12 residues. V dropped 11 bases and J dropped 7 bases, with 15 bases sitting between them. Germline loops: CDR1 SNHLY, CDR2 FYNNEI. The CDR3 is CAGSGGNQPQHF. In DNA, the CDR3 is TGTGCCGGGTCAGGAGGGAACCAGCCCCAGCATTTT. The full variable domain, completed using reference TRBV2 and TRBJ1-5, is EPEVTQTPSHQVTQMGQEVILRCVPISNHLYFYWYRQILGQKVEFLVSFYNNEISEKSEIFDDQFSVERPDGSNFTLKIRSTKLEDSAMYFCAGSGGNQPQHFGDGTRLSIL.

The chain couples TRBV6-1 to TRBJ2-7, with D uncertain. V gave up 6 bases and J gave up 7 bases, with 7 bases separating them. Germline-derived CDR1 and CDR2 are MNHNS and SASEGT. This CDR3 has 10 residues. The CDR3 spells CASRLGEQYF. For the CDR3, the DNA is TGTGCCAGCAGGTTGGGGGAGCAGTACTTC.

The CDR3 loop reads CASSKKGQGKEKLFF. Written as DNA, the CDR3 is TGTGCCAGCTCAAAAAAGGGACAGGGGAAAGAAAAACTGTTTTTT. The chain joins TRBV18 to TRBJ1-4; 10 positions agree with TRBD1. Trimming removed 5 bases from V and 8 bases from J; junction bases left unmatched: 8. The germline V gene encodes CDR1 KGHSH and CDR2 LQKENI. The CDR3 sequence is 15 residues long.

The V gene is TRBV6-5, the J gene TRBJ1-1; 9 positions agree with TRBD1. There are 14 residues in the CDR3. The V segment lost 6 bases and the J segment 4 bases; nucleotides outside the gene matches: 6. CDR1 is MNHEY, CDR2 SVGAGI, per germline. The CDR3 here is CASSPGQGTTEAFF. In DNA form, the CDR3 reads TGTGCCAGCAGCCCCGGACAGGGGACCACTGAAGCTTTCTTT.

V usage is TRBV19 and J usage is TRBJ1-2; possible D gene TRBD1, 5 bases. The CDR3 extends over 15 amino acids. Germline-derived CDR1 and CDR2 are LNHDA and SQIVND (reference sequence). The V and J ends lost 4 bases and 0 bases respectively, with 12 bases between them. The CDR3 protein is CASSKRGEANYGYTF. CDR3 bases: TGTGCCAGTAGTAAGAGAGGGGAAGCTAACTATGGCTACACCTTC.

This clone has just one count. V is TRBV7-2 and J is TRBJ1-1, with a weak D call TRBD1 (5 bases). The CDR3 consists of 14 residues. The ends were cut back, 5 bases at V and 0 bases at J, with 10 bases in the middle. Germline CDR1 is SGHTA and CDR2 is FQGNSA. CDR3 sequence (DNA): TGTGCCAGCAGCCTGGGACGGATGAACACTGAAGCTTTCTTT. The encoded protein is CASSLGRMNTEAFF.

V and J are TRBV25-1 and TRBJ2-7; 9 nucleotides align to TRBD1. V shed 2 bases and J 5 bases; nucleotides not matched to a gene: 7. The CDR3 contains 15 residues. CDR1 MGHDK and CDR2 SYGVNS come from the germline V gene. CDR3 sequence reads: CASSETKGQGNEQYF. The CDR3 DNA follows: TGTGCCAGCAGTGAAACTAAGGGACAGGGAAACGAGCAGTACTTC.

This sequence joins TRBV7-6 and TRBJ2-3; 8 bases fit TRBD2. V was clipped by 5 bases and J by 1 base; unmatched bases: 5. Germline V gene data show CDR1 as SGHVS and CDR2 as FNYEAQ. The CDR3 extends over 15 amino acids. The CDR3 bases are TGTGCCAGCAGCAGAGCGGGAGACGGCACAGATACGCAGTATTTT. Protein sequence: CASSRAGDGTDTQYF.

The chain recombines TRBV19 with TRBJ1-2, with 8 nucleotides matching TRBD1. J lost 2 bases, V lost 5 bases, and 7 bases had no gene match. The CDR3 totals 15 residues. CDR1 and CDR2 from the germline V gene are LNHDA and SQIVND (reference sequence). The CDR3 nucleotides are TGTGCCAGTAGTTCACAGGGACAGGCGAACTATGGCTACACCTTC. Its protein is CASSSQGQANYGYTF.

The CDR3 loop is CASHSEGAGGFYEQYF. As DNA, the CDR3 is TGTGCCAGTCACTCCGAGGGAGCGGGAGGGTTCTACGAGCAGTACTTC. The rearrangement joins TRBV19 to TRBJ2-7; 10 nucleotides align to TRBD2. V trimming: 8 bases; J trimming: 3 bases; junction bases outside the gene matches: 13. The CDR3 contains 16 residues. Germline CDR1 and CDR2: LNHDA and SQIVND (reference sequence).

The rearrangement uses TRBV30 and TRBJ1-6, with D possibly matching TRBD1 (6 bases). CDR3 size: 13 residues. Germline-derived CDR1 and CDR2 are GTSNPN and SVGIG (reference sequence). V was shortened by 5 bases and J by 8 bases, with 13 bases between the two germline ends. In DNA, the CDR3 is TGTGCCTGGGGCCCAAACAGGGATTCACCCCTCCACTTT. This translates into CAWGPNRDSPLHF.

The chain uses TRBV10-3 and TRBJ2-7, with 10 nucleotides matching TRBD2. Looked up from germline, CDR1 is ENHRY and CDR2 is SYGVKD. V shed 6 bases, J shed 2 bases, and the junction held 7 bases outside the gene matches. This CDR3 is 15 amino acids long. This chain's CDR3 is CAIRPGLATTYEQYF. The DNA for the CDR3 is TGTGCCATCAGACCGGGACTAGCGACCACCTACGAGCAGTACTTC.

V gene TRBV30 combines with J gene TRBJ2-7; unclear D gene. CDR1 is GTSNPN, CDR2 SVGIG, per germline (reference sequence). V was shortened by 2 bases and J by 1 base, with 15 bases between the two germline ends. CDR3 size: 15 residues. CDR3 coding DNA: TGTGCCTGGAGTCCCCGAAATCCTCTTTCCTACGAGCAGTACTTC. Its translation: CAWSPRNPLSYEQYF.

The rearrangement uses TRBV7-2 and TRBJ1-2; 9 bases are shared with TRBD1. Trimming cost V 3 bases and J 0 bases; bases outside gene matches: 2. The CDR3 sequence is 15 residues long. Germline V gene sequence: CDR1 SGHTA, CDR2 FQGNSA. The CDR3 spells CASSLGQGTNYGYTF. CDR3 in DNA: TGTGCCAGCAGCTTGGGACAGGGCACTAACTATGGCTACACCTTC.

This rearrangement joins TRBV19 to TRBJ1-2; D is perhaps TRBD1 (6 bases). CDR1 and CDR2 (germline): LNHDA, SQIVND (reference sequence). The CDR3 has 13 amino acids. V lost 6 bases, J lost 7 bases, and 15 bases lay in between. The CDR3 bases are TGTGCCAGTAGCAGCACAGGGATAGTTGGCTACACCTTC. Amino acids: CASSSTGIVGYTF.

The chain carries TRBV27 and TRBJ1-1; no clear D. This CDR3 contains 14 residues. V lost 2 bases, J lost 1 base, and 8 bases lay in between. Germline V gene data show CDR1 as MNHEY and CDR2 as SMNVEV (reference sequence). The CDR3 protein is CASSLRRENTEAFF. The CDR3 bases are TGTGCCAGCAGTTTACGACGTGAGAACACTGAAGCTTTCTTT.

This rearrangement joins TRBV5-1 to TRBJ1-2; no reliable D call. The germline V gene encodes CDR1 SGHRS and CDR2 YFSETQ. This CDR3 is 12 amino acids long. Trimming removed 0 bases at V and 0 bases at J, with 0 bases between. In DNA form, the CDR3 reads TGCGCCAGCAGCTTGGCTAACTATGGCTACACCTTC. This encodes CASSLANYGYTF.

CDR3 in amino acids: CASSRSFDYEQYF. The CDR3 DNA reads as TGTGCCAGCTCACGTAGTTTCGACTACGAGCAGTACTTC. V usage is TRBV18 and J usage is TRBJ2-7, with D hard to call. V was pared by 4 bases and J by 3 bases, with 10 bases between. The CDR3 length is 13 residues. The V gene's germline CDR1 is KGHSH and CDR2 LQKENI.

The V gene is TRBV2, the J gene TRBJ1-4; possible D gene TRBD1, 6 bases. This CDR3 has 14 residues. Trimming stripped 8 bases from V and 8 bases from J, with 18 bases between. CDR1 and CDR2 (germline): SNHLY, FYNNEI. This CDR3 reads CASRWGAQGEKLFF. The CDR3 coding sequence is TGTGCCAGCCGGTGGGGGGCGCAGGGGGAAAAACTGTTTTTT.

Of note for this clone: One end of the junction varies from germline; a read error may be responsible. The rearrangement joins TRBV19 to TRBJ1-2; D is unclear. This CDR3 region has 16 residues. Per germline, CDR1 LNHDA and CDR2 SQIVND (reference sequence). CDR3 in DNA: TGTGCCAGCAGTACGGGAGGAACTCGCGTTAACTATGGCTACACCTTC. Translating it yields CASSTGGTRVNYGYTF.

V and J are TRBV25-1 and TRBJ1-1; no clear D. This CDR3 contains 13 residues. Trimming took 6 bases from V and 2 from J, leaving 10 bases between them. The germline V gene encodes CDR1 MGHDK and CDR2 SYGVNS. CDR3 sequence: CASRWIGNTEAFF. Here the CDR3 DNA reads TGTGCCAGCAGGTGGATTGGAAACACTGAAGCTTTCTTT.

This chain joins TRBV5-8 and TRBJ2-2; tentatively, D is TRBD1 (6 bases). Trimming shortened V by 2 bases and J by 6 bases, and 20 bases separated the two germline ends. Germline V lookup: CDR1 SGHTS, CDR2 YDEGEE. The CDR3 runs to 17 residues. The CDR3 protein is CASSLWTERWEAGELFF. The CDR3 nucleotides are TGTGCCAGCAGCTTATGGACAGAGCGGTGGGAAGCCGGGGAGCTGTTTTTT.

The gene calls are TRBV7-9 and TRBJ1-3; D might be TRBD1 (5 bases). Germline CDR1 reads SEHNR; CDR2 reads FQNEAQ (reference sequence). This CDR3 contains 16 residues. Trimming removed 1 base at V and 0 bases at J, with 10 bases between. The CDR3 sequence is CASSLGGRSSGNTIYF. For the CDR3, the DNA is TGTGCCAGCAGCTTAGGGGGCAGGAGCTCTGGAAACACCATATATTTT.